The 15 T cell receptor beta chains presented below share a single source sample, sequenced in a study of shared clonotypes between healthy human individuals (dated by TCRdb to the early 2020s). Library preparation employed the immunoSEQ multiplex PCR assay. The clones in this table, taken by TCRdb from immuneACCESS, are in-frame only. Not every clone is retained; where verified, under half of the shortfall comes from an unresolved V gene, and the cause of the rest is unknown. For this sample there are about 1 million clones; more than 60% appear just once. In total, the top ten clones hold roughly 1.5% of the sample. The sequenced sample was memory CD4+ T cells sorted from blood. Interpreted using the paper, the cell subset or site label stands for: CD45RA-negative fraction. These receptors originate from a man between 18 and 35 years old in good health.

The V call is TRBV29-1, the J call TRBJ2-7; D gene ambiguous. Germline assignment: CDR1 SQVTM and CDR2 ANQGSEA. This CDR3 is built from 12 residues. V was pared by 4 bases and J by 9 bases, with 16 bases between. CDR3 amino acids: CSVVVAGSRQYF. The CDR3 DNA reads TGCAGCGTTGTAGTTGCAGGCTCAAGGCAGTACTTC.

A single count supports this clone. The gene calls are TRBV29-1 and TRBJ2-5; tentative D call: TRBD1 (5 bases). With 7 bases removed from V and 7 bases from J, the gap between germline ends came to 16 bases. This CDR3 has 12 amino acids. Germline V lookup: CDR1 SQVTM, CDR2 ANQGSEA. The CDR3 bases are TGCAGCGCCAGACAGTCGGCCGGGACCCAGTACTTC. Its translation: CSARQSAGTQYF.

The chain has TRBV6-6 and TRBJ2-7; the match to TRBD2 covers 7 bases. The trim removed 6 bases at V and 9 bases at J, leaving 11 bases unmatched. Germline loops: CDR1 MNHNY, CDR2 SVGAGI (reference sequence). This CDR3 has 13 amino acids. CDR3 protein: CASRGTIPRGQYF. CDR3 DNA: TGTGCCAGCAGGGGGACTATACCTCGGGGGCAGTACTTC.

This chain joins TRBV15 and TRBJ1-2, with 9 bases lining up with TRBD1. The length of the CDR3 is 14 residues. From germline, CDR1 is LNHNV and CDR2 YYDKDF (reference sequence). V shed 3 bases, J shed 7 bases, and the junction held 6 bases outside the gene matches. CDR3 region: CATSSRDREIGYTF. Here the CDR3 DNA reads TGTGCCACCAGCAGTCGGGACAGGGAGATTGGCTACACCTTC.

The table lists this clone with a few counts. The chain recombines TRBV23-1 with TRBJ1-2, with 9 bases fitting TRBD1. TRBV23-1 is recorded as an ORF, its role being uncertain. This CDR3 is built from 14 residues. V gave up 7 bases and J gave up 2 bases; unmatched junction bases: 5. This CDR3 reads CASIQGAGNYGYTF. DNA of the CDR3: TGCGCCAGCATACAGGGGGCAGGAAACTATGGCTACACCTTC.

The chain is built from TRBV5-1 and TRBJ2-3; no firm D call. Trimming removed 4 bases at V and 0 bases at J, with 12 bases between. CDR1 SGHRS and CDR2 YFSETQ come from the germline V gene. The length of the CDR3 is 15 residues. The CDR3 region has the DNA TGCGCCAGCAGCCCCGCCGGGTGGAGCACAGATACGCAGTATTTT. Translation gives CASSPAGWSTDTQYF.

The chain joins TRBV30 to TRBJ2-7; TRBD2 matches 7 bases. V shed 0 bases and J 2 bases; nucleotides not matched to a gene: 7. This CDR3 comprises 15 residues. The germline V gene has CDR1 GTSNPN and CDR2 SVGIG (reference sequence). CDR3 amino acids: CAWSVGLGVTYEQYF. CDR3 nucleotide sequence: TGTGCCTGGAGTGTAGGACTAGGCGTAACCTACGAGCAGTACTTC.

The chain couples TRBV20-1 to TRBJ2-1, with 9 nucleotides matching TRBD2. CDR1 DFQATT and CDR2 SNEGSKA come from the germline V gene (reference sequence). V shed 6 bases, J shed 15 bases, and the junction held 9 bases outside the gene matches. This CDR3 has 11 residues. The CDR3 spells CSAARREGLFF. The CDR3 DNA is TGCAGTGCCGCAAGGCGGGAGGGCTTGTTCTTC.

The chain uses TRBV5-4 and TRBJ2-1; tentatively, D is TRBD2 (6 bases). The germline CDR1 and CDR2 sequences are SGHNT and YYREEE (reference sequence). This CDR3 is built from 13 residues. V gave up 5 bases and J gave up 7 bases, with 13 bases separating them. The chain's CDR3 is CASRGGLRNEQFF. In DNA form, the CDR3 reads TGTGCCAGCAGGGGGGGACTCCGAAATGAGCAGTTCTTC.

This clone was counted only a few times. The rearrangement uses TRBV19 and TRBJ1-2; no reliable D call. CDR1 is LNHDA, CDR2 SQIVND, per germline (reference sequence). The CDR3 has 14 amino acids. Trimming cost V 5 bases and J 4 bases, with 14 bases left between them. The CDR3 sequence is CASSLPRVGYGYTF. The CDR3 nucleotides are TGTGCCAGTAGTCTCCCCCGAGTAGGCTATGGCTACACCTTC.

This clone showed up just a few times. The chain is built from TRBV30 and TRBJ1-1, with D unresolved. This CDR3 has 12 residues. V lost 7 bases to trimming and J lost 0 bases, with 9 bases between them. Germline loops: CDR1 GTSNPN, CDR2 SVGIG (reference sequence). The CDR3 DNA sequence: TGTGCCTTAGCCCCTCTGAACACTGAAGCTTTCTTT. It encodes CALAPLNTEAFF.

The chain employs TRBV11-3 and TRBJ2-7; 8 positions agree with TRBD1. Trimming took 1 base from V and 2 from J; bases not matched to a gene: 1. This CDR3 contains 14 residues. Germline V gene data show CDR1 as SGHNT and CDR2 as YENEEA. The DNA for the CDR3 is TGTGCCAGCAGCTTAGCACAGGGGGCCTACGAGCAGTACTTC. Translating gives CASSLAQGAYEQYF.

The CDR3 sequence: CASRTGEGSSYNSPLHF. CDR3 nucleotide sequence: TGTGCCAGTAGAACGGGGGAAGGGAGCTCCTATAATTCACCCCTCCACTTT. The chain carries TRBV19 and TRBJ1-6, with D possibly matching TRBD1 (5 bases). Between the trimmed V and J ends, which lost 6 bases and 0 bases, there was a span of 15 bases. CDR1 is LNHDA and CDR2 is SQIVND in the germline V gene (reference sequence). The CDR3 covers 17 residues.

The V and J genes are TRBV28 and TRBJ2-1, with a possible D match to TRBD1 (6 bases). V lost 7 bases, J lost 6 bases, and 19 bases lay in between. This CDR3 region has 15 residues. CDR1 MDHEN and CDR2 SYDVKM come from the germline V gene. CDR3: CASTSRTARGNEQFF. Here the CDR3 DNA reads TGTGCCAGCACGTCCAGGACAGCCCGGGGCAATGAGCAGTTCTTC.

The V and J genes are TRBV6-5 and TRBJ2-7; 7 bases map to TRBD2. V was pared by 6 bases and J by 2 bases, with 10 bases of the junction left unmatched. The CDR3 runs to 15 residues. The germline gives CDR1 MNHEY, CDR2 SVGAGI. The CDR3 is CASRKAGLAAYEQYF. DNA of the CDR3: TGTGCCAGCAGAAAAGCAGGGCTAGCGGCCTACGAGCAGTACTTC.